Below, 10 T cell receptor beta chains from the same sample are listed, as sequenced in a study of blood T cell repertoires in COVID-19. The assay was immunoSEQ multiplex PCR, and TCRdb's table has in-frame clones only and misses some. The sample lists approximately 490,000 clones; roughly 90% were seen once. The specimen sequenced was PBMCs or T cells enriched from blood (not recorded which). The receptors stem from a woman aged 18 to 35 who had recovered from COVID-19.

CDR3 sequence: CASSYGLAGVNEQFF. CDR3 in DNA: TGTGCCAGCAGTTACGGGCTAGCGGGGGTCAATGAGCAGTTCTTC. The gene calls are TRBV6-5 and TRBJ2-1, with 10 bases matching TRBD2. Germline V CDR1 and CDR2: MNHEY, SVGAGI. The V and J ends lost 2 bases and 6 bases, in that order; junction bases with no gene match: 4. The CDR3 has 15 amino acids.

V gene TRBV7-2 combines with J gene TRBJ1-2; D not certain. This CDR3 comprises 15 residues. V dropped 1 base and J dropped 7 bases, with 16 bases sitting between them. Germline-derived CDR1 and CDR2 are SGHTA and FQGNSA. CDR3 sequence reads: CASSLGLGKEGGYTF. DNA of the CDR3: TGTGCCAGCAGCTTAGGTTTGGGGAAGGAGGGTGGCTACACCTTC.

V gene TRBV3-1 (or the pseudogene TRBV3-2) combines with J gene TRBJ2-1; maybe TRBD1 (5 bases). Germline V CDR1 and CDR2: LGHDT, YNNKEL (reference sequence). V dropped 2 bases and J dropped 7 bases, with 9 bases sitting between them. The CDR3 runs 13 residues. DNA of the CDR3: TGTGCCAGCAGCCAATCCCAGGGAAATGAGCAGTTCTTC. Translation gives CASSQSQGNEQFF.

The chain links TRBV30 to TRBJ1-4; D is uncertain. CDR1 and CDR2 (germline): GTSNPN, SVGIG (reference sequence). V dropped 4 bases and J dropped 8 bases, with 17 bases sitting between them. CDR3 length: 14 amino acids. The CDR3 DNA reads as TGTGCCTGGAATCGCCCCCCAGGAAGCGAAAAACTGTTTTTT. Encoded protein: CAWNRPPGSEKLFF.

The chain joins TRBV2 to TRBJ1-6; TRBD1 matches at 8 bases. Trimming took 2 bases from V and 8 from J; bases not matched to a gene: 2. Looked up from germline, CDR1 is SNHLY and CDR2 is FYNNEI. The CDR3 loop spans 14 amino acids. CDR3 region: CASSEQGADSPLHF. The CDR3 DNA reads TGTGCCAGCAGTGAACAGGGGGCGGATTCACCCCTCCACTTT.

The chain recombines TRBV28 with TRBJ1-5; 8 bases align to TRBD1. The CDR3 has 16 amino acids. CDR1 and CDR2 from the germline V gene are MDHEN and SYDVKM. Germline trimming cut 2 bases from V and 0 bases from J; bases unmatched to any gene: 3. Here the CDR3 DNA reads TGTGCCAGCAGTTTAACCCAGGGGGCTAGCAATCAGCCCCAGCATTTT. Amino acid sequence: CASSLTQGASNQPQHF.

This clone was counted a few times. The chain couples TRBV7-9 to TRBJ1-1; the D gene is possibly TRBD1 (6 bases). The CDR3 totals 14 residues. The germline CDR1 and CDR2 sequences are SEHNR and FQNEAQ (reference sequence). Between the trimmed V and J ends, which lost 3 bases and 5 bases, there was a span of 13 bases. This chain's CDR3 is CASSLGGGGTEAFF. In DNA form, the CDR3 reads TGTGCCAGCAGCTTGGGAGGGGGAGGGACTGAAGCTTTCTTT.

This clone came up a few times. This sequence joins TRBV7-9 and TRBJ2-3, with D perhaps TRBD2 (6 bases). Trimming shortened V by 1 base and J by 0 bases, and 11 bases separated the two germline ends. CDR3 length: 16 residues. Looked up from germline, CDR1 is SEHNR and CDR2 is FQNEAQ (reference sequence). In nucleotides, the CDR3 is TGTGCCAGCAGCTTAGATTTAGGGACTAGCACAGATACGCAGTATTTT. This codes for CASSLDLGTSTDTQYF.

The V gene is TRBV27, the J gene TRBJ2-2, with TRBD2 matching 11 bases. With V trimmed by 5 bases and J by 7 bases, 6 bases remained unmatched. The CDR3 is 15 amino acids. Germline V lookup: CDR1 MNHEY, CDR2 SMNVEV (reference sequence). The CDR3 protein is CASSRLAGLGGELFF. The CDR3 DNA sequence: TGTGCCAGCAGTCGACTAGCGGGGTTAGGCGGGGAGCTGTTTTTT.

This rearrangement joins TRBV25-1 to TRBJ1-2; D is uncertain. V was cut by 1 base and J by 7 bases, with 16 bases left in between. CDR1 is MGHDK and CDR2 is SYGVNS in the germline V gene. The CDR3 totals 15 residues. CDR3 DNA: TGTGCCAGCAGTGAATCCGTTGGTTATGGCGGTGGCTACACCTTC. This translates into CASSESVGYGGGYTF.